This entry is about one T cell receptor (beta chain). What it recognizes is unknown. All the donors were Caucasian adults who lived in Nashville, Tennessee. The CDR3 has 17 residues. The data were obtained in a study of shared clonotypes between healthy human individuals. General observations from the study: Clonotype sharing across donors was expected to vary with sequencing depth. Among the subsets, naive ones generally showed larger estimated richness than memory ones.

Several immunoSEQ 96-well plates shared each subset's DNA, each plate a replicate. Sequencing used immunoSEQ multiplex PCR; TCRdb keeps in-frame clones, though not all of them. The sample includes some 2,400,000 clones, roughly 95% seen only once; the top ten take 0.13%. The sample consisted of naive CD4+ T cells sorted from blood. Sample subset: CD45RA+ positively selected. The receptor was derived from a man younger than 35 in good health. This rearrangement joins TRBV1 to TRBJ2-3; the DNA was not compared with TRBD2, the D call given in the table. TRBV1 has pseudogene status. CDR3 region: CTSSSGEAGVYLDTQYF. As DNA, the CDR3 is TGCACCAGCAGCTCCGGAGAAGCGGGAGTATATCTAGATACGCAGTATTTT.